Listed below are T cell receptor beta chains from one sample, sequenced in a study of spatial heterogeneity in lung cancer. One entry per CDR3 protein, called by TCRdb with MiXCR from the 5' RACE reads. The sample shows 4,900 or so distinct CDR3 sequences, around a third of them seen only once. This specimen was lung tumor tissue, taken at surgery. Source of these receptors: a male donor with early-stage non-small cell lung cancer. Each CDR3 is given with its conserved first and last residue. D genes are given only for firm matches. For some rows the clone size is stated as once, few or many, or as a class when expanded; others skip it.

d_gene	abundance	j_gene	v_gene	CDR3nt	CDR3aa
TRBD2	many	TRBJ2-7	TRBV6-2/TRBV6-3	TGTGCCAGCGTACTAGCGGGAGGTTCCTACGAGCAGTACTTC	CASVLAGGSYEQYF
.	.	TRBJ1-3	TRBV5-1	TGCGCCAGCAGCTTGGATCCGCATCACTCTGGAAACACCATATATTTT	CASSLDPHHSGNTIYF
.	medium-sized	TRBJ2-2	TRBV5-1	TGCGCCAGCAGCTTGTTGGGGAACACCGGGGAGCTGTTTTTT	CASSLLGNTGELFF
.	.	TRBJ1-4	TRBV4-3	TGCGCCAGCAGCCAAGTCAACGAAGGGGGTGAAAAACTGTTTTTT	CASSQVNEGGEKLFF
TRBD2	many	TRBJ2-1	TRBV18	TGTGCCAGCTCCCCCGGGACTAGCGGTAATGAGCAGTTCTTC	CASSPGTSGNEQFF
.	many	TRBJ1-1	TRBV6-5	TGTGCCAGCAGTTACATGAGGAGGATGAACACTGAAGCTTTCTTT	CASSYMRRMNTEAFF
.	few	TRBJ2-2	TRBV5-1	TGCGCCAGCAGCGAGCAGAACACCGGGGAGCTGTTTTTT	CASSEQNTGELFF
TRBD1	many	TRBJ2-7	TRBV4-1	TGCGCCAGCAGCCACGTTTCGACAGGGATTTGGGTTGGATCCTACGAGCAGTACTTC	CASSHVSTGIWVGSYEQYF
.	large	TRBJ2-7	TRBV11-3	TGTGCCAGCAGCTTGTTGGATCGGGAGCAGTACTTC	CASSLLDREQYF
TRBD1	.	TRBJ2-5	TRBV20-1	TGCAGTGCTACGAAGGGGGCTAAAGAGACCCAGTACTTC	CSATKGAKETQYF
.	medium-sized	TRBJ2-2	TRBV12-3/TRBV12-4	TGTGCCAGCAGAATCACCGGGGAGCTGTTTTTT	CASRITGELFF
.	.	TRBJ1-2	TRBV12-3/TRBV12-4	TGTGCCAGCAGTTTTGATCGGGGGGAATATGGCTACACCTTC	CASSFDRGEYGYTF
.	.	TRBJ2-5	TRBV5-1	TGCGCCAGCAGCTTCGAACGGAACCAAGAGACCCAGTACTTC	CASSFERNQETQYF
TRBD2	many	TRBJ2-7	TRBV28	TGTGCCAGCAGTTTAATAGCGGGGACCTACGAGCAGTACTTC	CASSLIAGTYEQYF
.	few	TRBJ2-1	TRBV29-1	TGCAGCGTTGTGGGGACGTACAAGGATGAGCAGTTCTTC	CSVVGTYKDEQFF
TRBD2	medium-sized	TRBJ2-3	TRBV24-1	TGTGCCACCAGTGATTTAGGCGGGAGGAGGACAGATACGCAGTATTTT	CATSDLGGRRTDTQYF
.	once	TRBJ2-3	TRBV6-5	TGTGCCAGCAGCCCTTGGCAGCGGTCAAGCACAGATACGCAGTATTTT	CASSPWQRSSTDTQYF
.	medium-sized	TRBJ1-5	TRBV20-1	TGCAGTGCCAACTCGGACAGTGGGGCTTATCAGCCCCAGCATTTT	CSANSDSGAYQPQHF
.	many	TRBJ2-2	TRBV10-3	TGTGCCATCAGACCGGGACCCAGGACCGGGGAGCTGTTTTTT	CAIRPGPRTGELFF
.	.	TRBJ2-6	TRBV20-1	TGCAGTGCCCCTCCAGGGGGAGGACTCTCTGGGGCCAACGTCCTGACTTTC	CSAPPGGGLSGANVLTF
.	large	TRBJ1-6	TRBV7-9	TGTGCCAGCAGCCCTGGCCAGACAAGCTCCTATAATTCACCCCTCCACTTT	CASSPGQTSSYNSPLHF
.	.	TRBJ1-5	TRBV12-3/TRBV12-4	TGTGCCAGCAGTTTAGCTACACACCTAGGGTCTCAGCCCCAGCATTTT	CASSLATHLGSQPQHF
.	medium-sized	TRBJ1-2	TRBV28	TGTGCCAGCAGTTTTGGGGCCCCAGGCGGGGGCTACACCTTC	CASSFGAPGGGYTF
TRBD1	.	TRBJ2-2	TRBV7-9	TGTGCCAGCAGCCATCGACAGGGGGCGAACACCGGGGAGCTGTTTTTT	CASSHRQGANTGELFF
TRBD2	few	TRBJ2-1	TRBV7-9	TGTGCCAGCAGTTCGACCTGGACTAGCGGGGGCAATAATGAGCAGTTCTTC	CASSSTWTSGGNNEQFF
TRBD1	medium-sized	TRBJ2-2	TRBV24-1	TGTGCCACCAGTGGCCTAACAGGGGGCTCGGGCACCGGGGAGCTGTTTTTT	CATSGLTGGSGTGELFF
.	few	TRBJ2-3	TRBV5-5	TGTGCCAGCAGCGTGGATACTATCACAGATACGCAGTATTTT	CASSVDTITDTQYF
.	medium-sized	TRBJ2-3	TRBV7-2	TGTGCCAGCAGCTTAGTTAGGAGACCAGATACGCAGTATTTT	CASSLVRRPDTQYF
.	.	TRBJ2-7	TRBV6-1	TGTGCCAGCAGTGAAGGGGAGGGGGCGTTCTACGAGCAGTACTTC	CASSEGEGAFYEQYF
.	.	TRBJ1-5	TRBV3-1	TGTGCCAGCAGCCAAGGGGCGCGGCAGCCCCAGCATTTT	CASSQGARQPQHF
.	many	TRBJ2-7	TRBV29-1	TGCAGCGTTTCCGCGGGGAACTGGGGAGAGCAGTACTTC	CSVSAGNWGEQYF
.	.	TRBJ2-7	TRBV28	TGTGCCAGCAATAAGGTATCCACCTACGAGCAGTACTTC	CASNKVSTYEQYF
TRBD2	.	TRBJ2-7	TRBV28	TGTGCCAGCTGGGGGACTAGCGTCTACGAGCAGTACTTC	CASWGTSVYEQYF
TRBD1	.	TRBJ1-6	TRBV12-3/TRBV12-4	TGTGCCAGCACTAGACAGGGAACGAATTCACCCCTCCACTTT	CASTRQGTNSPLHF
.	.	TRBJ2-1	TRBV12-3/TRBV12-4	TGTGCCAGCAGTTTCCGGCTAGCCTACAATGAGCAGTTCTTC	CASSFRLAYNEQFF
TRBD1	.	TRBJ2-2	TRBV11-2	TGTGCCAGCAGCCGTACCGGGACAGGGCTCACCGGGGAGCTGTTTTTT	CASSRTGTGLTGELFF
.	.	TRBJ1-2	TRBV20-1	TGCAGTGCTAGAGAAGGACAGCAGATGCGGTGCTACACCTTC	CSAREGQQMRCYTF
.	medium-sized	TRBJ2-7	TRBV20-1	TGCAGTGCCTTAGAGGGGATCGGGTACACCTACGAGCAGTACTTC	CSALEGIGYTYEQYF
.	once	TRBJ2-3	TRBV27	TGTGCCAGCAGAGGACACTTACTAGATACGCAGTATTTT	CASRGHLLDTQYF
TRBD2	many	TRBJ2-6	TRBV9	TGTGCCAGCAGCGAGGGGAGGGGCTCTGGGGCCAACGTCCTGACTTTC	CASSEGRGSGANVLTF
.	.	TRBJ2-3	TRBV6-5	TGTGCCAGCAGTCCCTTGGACAGCACAGATACGCAGTATTTT	CASSPLDSTDTQYF
TRBD1	few	TRBJ1-2	TRBV18	TGTGCCAGCTCACTAAGACAGGGGGACGGCTACACCTTC	CASSLRQGDGYTF
.	.	TRBJ1-6	TRBV7-8	TGTGCCAGCAGCTTAATGGGGTCACCCCTCCACTTT	CASSLMGSPLHF
TRBD1	once	TRBJ2-7	TRBV5-1	TGCGCCAGCAGCTTGGAGACAGGGGGCCTGGGTGAGCAGTACTTC	CASSLETGGLGEQYF
.	.	TRBJ1-1	TRBV6-1	TGTGCCAGCAGTGTAGAGATGACAGGCGAAGCTTTCTTT	CASSVEMTGEAFF
.	many	TRBJ1-2	TRBV29-1	TGCAGCGTTGAAGAAGGGGGAAGCTACACCTTC	CSVEEGGSYTF